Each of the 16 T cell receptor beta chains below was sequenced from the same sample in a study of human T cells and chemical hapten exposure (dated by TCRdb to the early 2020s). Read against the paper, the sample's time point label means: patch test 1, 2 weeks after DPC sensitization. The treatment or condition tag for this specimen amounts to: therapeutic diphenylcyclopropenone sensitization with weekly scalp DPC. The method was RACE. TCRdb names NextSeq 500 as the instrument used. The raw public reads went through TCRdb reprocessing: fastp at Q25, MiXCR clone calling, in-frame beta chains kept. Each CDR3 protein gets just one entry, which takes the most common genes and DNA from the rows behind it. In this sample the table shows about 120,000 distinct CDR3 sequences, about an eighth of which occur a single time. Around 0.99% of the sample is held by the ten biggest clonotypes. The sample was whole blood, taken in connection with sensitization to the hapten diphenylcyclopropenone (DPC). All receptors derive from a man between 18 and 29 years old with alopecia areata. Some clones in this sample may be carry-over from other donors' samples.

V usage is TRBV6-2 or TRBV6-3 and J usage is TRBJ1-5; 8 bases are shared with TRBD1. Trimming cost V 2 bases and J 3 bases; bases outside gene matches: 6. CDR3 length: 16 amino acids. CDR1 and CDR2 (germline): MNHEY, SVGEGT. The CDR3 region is CASSYTDRGFNQPQHF. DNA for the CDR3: TGTGCCAGCAGTTACACTGACAGGGGATTCAATCAGCCCCAGCATTTT.

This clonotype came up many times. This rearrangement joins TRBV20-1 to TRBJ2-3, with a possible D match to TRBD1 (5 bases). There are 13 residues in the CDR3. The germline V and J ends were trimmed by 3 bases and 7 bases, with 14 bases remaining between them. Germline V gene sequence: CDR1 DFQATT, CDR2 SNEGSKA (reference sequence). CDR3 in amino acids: CSASPGFTNTQYF. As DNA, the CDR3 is TGCAGTGCTAGTCCAGGGTTTACAAATACGCAGTATTTT.

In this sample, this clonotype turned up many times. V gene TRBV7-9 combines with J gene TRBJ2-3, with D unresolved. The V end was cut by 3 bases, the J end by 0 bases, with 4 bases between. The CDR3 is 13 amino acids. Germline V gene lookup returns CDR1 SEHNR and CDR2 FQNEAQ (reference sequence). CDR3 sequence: CASSFGSTDTQYF. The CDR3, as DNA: TGTGCCAGCAGCTTTGGTAGCACAGATACGCAGTATTTT.

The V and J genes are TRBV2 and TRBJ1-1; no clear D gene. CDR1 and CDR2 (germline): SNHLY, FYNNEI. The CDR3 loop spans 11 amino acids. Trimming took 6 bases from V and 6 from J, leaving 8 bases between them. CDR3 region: CASRGGPEAFF. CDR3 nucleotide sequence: TGTGCCAGCAGGGGTGGCCCTGAAGCTTTCTTT.

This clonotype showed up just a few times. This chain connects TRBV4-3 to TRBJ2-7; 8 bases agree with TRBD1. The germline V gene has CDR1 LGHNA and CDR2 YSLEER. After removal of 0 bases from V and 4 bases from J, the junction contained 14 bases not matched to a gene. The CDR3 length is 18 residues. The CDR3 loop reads CASSQERHGDRGWYEQYF. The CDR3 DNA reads TGCGCCAGCAGCCAAGAGCGACATGGAGACAGGGGTTGGTACGAGCAGTACTTC.

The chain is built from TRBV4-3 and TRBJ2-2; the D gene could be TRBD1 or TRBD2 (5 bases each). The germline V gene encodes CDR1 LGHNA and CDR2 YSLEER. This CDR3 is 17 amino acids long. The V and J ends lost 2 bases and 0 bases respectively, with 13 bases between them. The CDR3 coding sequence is TGCGCCAGCAGCCAACCGGGACGAACAACGAACACCGGGGAGCTGTTTTTT. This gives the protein CASSQPGRTTNTGELFF.

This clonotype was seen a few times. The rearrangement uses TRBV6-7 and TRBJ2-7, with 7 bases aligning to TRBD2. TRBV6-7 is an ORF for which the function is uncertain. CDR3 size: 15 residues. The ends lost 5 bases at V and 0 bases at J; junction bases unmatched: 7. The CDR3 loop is CASSRAGLLSYEQYV. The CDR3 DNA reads TGTGCCAGCAGTAGAGCGGGACTACTCTCCTACGAGCAGTACGTC.

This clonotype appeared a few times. CDR3 bases: TGTGCTAGTGGTTTGGGGGAGGCCCCCAATCAGCCCCAGCATTTT. Translating it yields CASGLGEAPNQPQHF. This rearrangement joins TRBV12-5 to TRBJ1-5; D is undetermined. The CDR3 is made up of 15 amino acids. Trimming took 1 base from V and 3 from J, leaving 10 bases between them. Germline-derived CDR1 and CDR2 are LGHNT and FRNRAP.

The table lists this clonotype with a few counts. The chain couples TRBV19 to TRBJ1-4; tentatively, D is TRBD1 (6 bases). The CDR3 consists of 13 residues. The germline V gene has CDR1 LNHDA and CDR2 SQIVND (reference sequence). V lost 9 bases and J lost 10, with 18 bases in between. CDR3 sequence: CASRPGHGGKLFF. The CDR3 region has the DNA TGTGCCAGCAGACCGGGACATGGAGGAAAACTGTTTTTT.

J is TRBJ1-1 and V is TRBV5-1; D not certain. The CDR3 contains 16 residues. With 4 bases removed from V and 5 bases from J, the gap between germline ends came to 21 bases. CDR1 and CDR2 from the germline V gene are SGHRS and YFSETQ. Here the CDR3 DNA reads TGCGCCAGCAGCGATCAACCGGGAGCCGGAGGGACTGAAGCTTTCTTT. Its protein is CASSDQPGAGGTEAFF.

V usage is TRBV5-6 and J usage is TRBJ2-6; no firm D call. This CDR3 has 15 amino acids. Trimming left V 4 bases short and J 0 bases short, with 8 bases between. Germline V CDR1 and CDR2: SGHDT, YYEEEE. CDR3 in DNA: TGTGCCAGCAGCCGACTTGTCTCTGGGGCCAACGTCCTGACTTTC. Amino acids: CASSRLVSGANVLTF.

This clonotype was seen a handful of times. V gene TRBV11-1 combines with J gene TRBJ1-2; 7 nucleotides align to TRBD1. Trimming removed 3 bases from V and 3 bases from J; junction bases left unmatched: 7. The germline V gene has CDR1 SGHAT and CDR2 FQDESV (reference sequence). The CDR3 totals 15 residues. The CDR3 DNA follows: TGTGCCAGCAGCTTGACAGGGAGGGGAGACTATGGCTACACCTTC. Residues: CASSLTGRGDYGYTF.

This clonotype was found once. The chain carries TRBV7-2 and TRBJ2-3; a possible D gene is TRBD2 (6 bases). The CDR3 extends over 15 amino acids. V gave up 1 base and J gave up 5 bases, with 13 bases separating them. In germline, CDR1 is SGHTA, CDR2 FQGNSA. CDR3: CASSLVGSGKDTQYF. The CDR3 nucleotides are TGTGCCAGCAGCTTAGTAGGTAGCGGAAAAGATACGCAGTATTTT.

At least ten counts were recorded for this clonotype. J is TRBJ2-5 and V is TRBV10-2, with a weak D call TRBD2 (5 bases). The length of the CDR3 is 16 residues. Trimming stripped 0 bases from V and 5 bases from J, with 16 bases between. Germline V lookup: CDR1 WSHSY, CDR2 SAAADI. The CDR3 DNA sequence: TGCGCCAGCAGTGAGTCGCGGTTTTCGGGGTATGAGACCCAGTACTTC. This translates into CASSESRFSGYETQYF.

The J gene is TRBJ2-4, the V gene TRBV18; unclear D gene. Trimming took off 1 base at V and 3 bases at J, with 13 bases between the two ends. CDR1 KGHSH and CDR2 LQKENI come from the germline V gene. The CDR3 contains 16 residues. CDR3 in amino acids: CASSPQGIFGKNIQYF. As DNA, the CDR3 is TGTGCCAGCTCACCACAGGGTATTTTTGGCAAAAACATTCAGTACTTC.

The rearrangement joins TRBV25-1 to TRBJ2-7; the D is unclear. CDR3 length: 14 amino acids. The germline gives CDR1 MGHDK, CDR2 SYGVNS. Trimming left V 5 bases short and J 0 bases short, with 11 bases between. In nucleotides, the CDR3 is TGTGCCAGCAGTAGGTCAGGAAACTCCTACGAGCAGTACTTC. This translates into CASSRSGNSYEQYF.